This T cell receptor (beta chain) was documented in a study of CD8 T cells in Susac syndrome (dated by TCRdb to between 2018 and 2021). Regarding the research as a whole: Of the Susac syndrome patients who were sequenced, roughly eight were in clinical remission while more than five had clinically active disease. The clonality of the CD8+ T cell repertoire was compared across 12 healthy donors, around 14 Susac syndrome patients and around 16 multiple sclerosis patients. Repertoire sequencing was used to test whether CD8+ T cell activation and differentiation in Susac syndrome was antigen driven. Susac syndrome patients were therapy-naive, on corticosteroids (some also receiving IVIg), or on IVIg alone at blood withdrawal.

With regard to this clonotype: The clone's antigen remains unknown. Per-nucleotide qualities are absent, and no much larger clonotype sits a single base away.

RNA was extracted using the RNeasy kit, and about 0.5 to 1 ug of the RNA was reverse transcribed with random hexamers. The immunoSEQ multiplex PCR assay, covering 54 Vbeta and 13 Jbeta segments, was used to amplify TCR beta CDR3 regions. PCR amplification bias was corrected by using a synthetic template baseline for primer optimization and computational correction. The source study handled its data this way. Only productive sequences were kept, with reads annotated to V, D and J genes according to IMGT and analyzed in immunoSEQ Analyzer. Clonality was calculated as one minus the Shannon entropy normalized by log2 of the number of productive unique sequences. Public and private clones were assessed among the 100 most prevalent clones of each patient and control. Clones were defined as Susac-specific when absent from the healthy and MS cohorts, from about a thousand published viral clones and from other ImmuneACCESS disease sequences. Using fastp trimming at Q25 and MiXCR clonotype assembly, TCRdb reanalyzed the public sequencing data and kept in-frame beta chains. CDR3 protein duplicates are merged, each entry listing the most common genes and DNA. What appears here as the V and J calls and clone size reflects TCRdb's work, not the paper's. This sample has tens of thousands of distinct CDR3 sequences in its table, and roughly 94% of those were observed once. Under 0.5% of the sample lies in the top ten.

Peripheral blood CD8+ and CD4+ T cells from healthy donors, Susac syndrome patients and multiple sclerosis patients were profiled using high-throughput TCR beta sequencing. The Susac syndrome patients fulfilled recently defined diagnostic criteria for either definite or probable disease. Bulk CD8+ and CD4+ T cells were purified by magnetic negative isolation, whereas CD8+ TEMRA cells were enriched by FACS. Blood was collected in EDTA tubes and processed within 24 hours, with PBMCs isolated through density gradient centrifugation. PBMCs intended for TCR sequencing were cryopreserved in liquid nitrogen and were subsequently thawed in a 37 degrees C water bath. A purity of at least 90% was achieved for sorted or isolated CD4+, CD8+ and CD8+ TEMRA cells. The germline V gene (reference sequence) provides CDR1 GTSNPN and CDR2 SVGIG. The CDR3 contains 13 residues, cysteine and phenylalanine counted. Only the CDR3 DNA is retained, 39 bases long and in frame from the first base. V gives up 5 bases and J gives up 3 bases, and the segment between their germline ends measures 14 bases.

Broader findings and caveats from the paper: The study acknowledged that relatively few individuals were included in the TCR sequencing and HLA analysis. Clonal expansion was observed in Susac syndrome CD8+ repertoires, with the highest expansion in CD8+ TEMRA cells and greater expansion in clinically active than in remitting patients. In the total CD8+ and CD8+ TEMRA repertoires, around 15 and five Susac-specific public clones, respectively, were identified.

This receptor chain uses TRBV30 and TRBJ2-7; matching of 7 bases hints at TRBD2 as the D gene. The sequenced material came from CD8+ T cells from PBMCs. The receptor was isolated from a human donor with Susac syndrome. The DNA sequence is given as TGTGCCTGGGCCTGGGGGGGGCTCTACGAGCAGTACTTC. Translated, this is CAWAWGGLYEQYF.